Presented here are 27 T cell receptor beta chains from one specimen sequenced in a study of cytomegalovirus exposure and HLA in healthy donors (dated by TCRdb to 2017 to 2019). The library was obtained by the immunoSEQ multiplex PCR assay. TCRdb's version of the immuneACCESS table is confined to in-frame rearrangements and falls short of the full clone set. An unresolved V gene accounts for under half of the shortfall where checked; the remainder is of unknown origin. Here the sample has fewer than 200,000 clones; 85% occur a single time. Approximately 15% of the sample belongs to the ten largest clones. Sequencing input: PBMCs. Receptors originate from a man aged 18 to 30 in good health and CMV-seropositive.

This clone was recorded only once. The chain is built from TRBV30 and TRBJ1-2; 7 bases are a match to TRBD1. The CDR3 covers 13 residues. V shed 2 bases and J 4 bases; nucleotides not matched to a gene: 4. Per the germline V gene, CDR1 is GTSNPN and CDR2 is SVGIG (reference sequence). This CDR3 reads CAWSTGTVYGYTF. CDR3 sequence (DNA): TGTGCCTGGAGTACCGGGACAGTCTATGGCTACACCTTC. Full variable domain (missing parts from reference TRBV30 and TRBJ1-2): SQTIHQWPATLVQPVGSPLSLECTVEGTSNPNLYWYRQAAGRGLQLLFYSVGIGQISSEVPQNLSASRPQDRQFILSSKKLLLSDSGFYLCAWSTGTVYGYTFGSGTRLTVV.

This clone showed up many times. The rearrangement links TRBV2 to TRBJ1-6; 10 nucleotides line up with TRBD1. Unmatched junction bases numbered 4, after V lost 5 bases and J lost 9 bases. The CDR3 totals 14 residues. CDR1 SNHLY and CDR2 FYNNEI come from the germline V gene. The CDR3 sequence: CASSPGTGVSPLHF. The CDR3 DNA reads as TGTGCCAGCAGTCCCGGGACAGGGGTTTCACCCCTCCACTTT.

The gene calls are TRBV7-9 and TRBJ2-2; D call uncertain. V dropped 1 base and J dropped 5 bases, with 11 bases sitting between them. Germline V gene data show CDR1 as SEHNR and CDR2 as FQNEAQ (reference sequence). The CDR3 extends over 15 amino acids. The CDR3 DNA follows: TGTGCCAGCAGCTTAGACTACCTTGGGACCGGGGAGCTGTTTTTT. Its translation: CASSLDYLGTGELFF.

This chain uses TRBV4-1 with TRBJ2-5, with 11 bases fitting TRBD2. J lost 4 bases, V lost 3 bases, and 4 bases had no gene match. The CDR3 totals 15 residues. Germline-derived CDR1 and CDR2 are MGHRA and YSYEKL. CDR3 in DNA: TGCGCCAGCAGCCAGTTGGGACTAGCGGTAGAGACCCAGTACTTC. Amino acid sequence: CASSQLGLAVETQYF.

V gene TRBV28 combines with J gene TRBJ1-3; D remains unclear. V was cut by 6 bases and J by 0 bases, with 15 bases left in between. The CDR3 is 16 residues long. Germline V gives CDR1 MDHEN, CDR2 SYDVKM. In DNA form, the CDR3 reads TGTGCCAGCAGGTTCTCAATGACGGGCTCTGGAAACACCATATATTTT. Amino acid sequence: CASRFSMTGSGNTIYF.

The rearrangement uses TRBV9 and TRBJ1-6; D is possibly TRBD1 (6 bases). The CDR3 consists of 12 residues. Trimming took off 3 bases at V and 14 bases at J, with 12 bases between the two ends. The germline V gene has CDR1 SGDLS and CDR2 YYNGEE. The CDR3 protein is CASSASTGTLHF. The CDR3 DNA follows: TGTGCCAGCAGCGCATCAACAGGGACCCTCCACTTT.

The V and J genes are TRBV30 and TRBJ2-5, with a possible D match to TRBD2 (6 bases). Germline CDR1 and CDR2: GTSNPN and SVGIG (reference sequence). Trimming took off 4 bases at V and 0 bases at J, with 18 bases between the two ends. CDR3 length equals 16 residues. The CDR3 is CAWNKGGPKYQETQYF. CDR3 nucleotides: TGTGCCTGGAATAAGGGAGGACCCAAGTACCAAGAGACCCAGTACTTC.

The chain uses TRBV29-1 and TRBJ1-1, with TRBD1 as a possible D gene (6 bases). The V and J ends lost 5 bases and 0 bases respectively, with 13 bases between them. Germline V gene lookup returns CDR1 SQVTM and CDR2 ANQGSEA. This CDR3 is built from 14 residues. The CDR3 coding sequence is TGCAGCGTTACCAGGACAGTGATGAACACTGAAGCTTTCTTT. Translating gives CSVTRTVMNTEAFF.

V is TRBV7-9 and J is TRBJ2-5, with TRBD2 as a possible D gene (5 bases). The V and J ends lost 1 base and 7 bases respectively, with 10 bases between them. The CDR3 runs to 13 residues. Germline CDR1 is SEHNR and CDR2 is FQNEAQ (reference sequence). This CDR3 is CASSLVGEVTQYF. The DNA of the CDR3 is TGTGCCAGCAGCTTAGTGGGAGAAGTGACCCAGTACTTC.

This sequence joins TRBV7-2 and TRBJ2-1; possible D gene TRBD1, 5 bases. Trimming removed 2 bases at V and 6 bases at J, with 8 bases between. Per germline, CDR1 SGHTA and CDR2 FQGNSA. The CDR3 extends over 13 amino acids. The CDR3 here is CASSLRGGNEQFF. The DNA of the CDR3 is TGTGCCAGCAGCTTAAGGGGTGGCAATGAGCAGTTCTTC.

The CDR3 spells CASSLASGNTEAFF. Written as DNA, the CDR3 is TGCGCCAGCAGCTTGGCGTCAGGGAACACTGAAGCTTTCTTT. V gene TRBV5-1 combines with J gene TRBJ1-1; D is unresolved. Between the trimmed V and J ends, which lost 0 bases and 1 base, there was a span of 7 bases. Germline V lookup: CDR1 SGHRS, CDR2 YFSETQ. This CDR3 spans 14 amino acids.

This clone was picked up one time. V is TRBV5-1 and J is TRBJ2-3; 8 nucleotides agree with TRBD2. CDR1 and CDR2 from the germline V gene are SGHRS and YFSETQ. This CDR3 contains 18 residues. The V and J ends lost 1 base and 1 base, in that order; junction bases with no gene match: 11. In nucleotides, the CDR3 is TGCGCCAGCAGCTTGTTTTCAAATAGCGGGGCAGGCACAGATACGCAGTATTTT. Its protein is CASSLFSNSGAGTDTQYF.

In this sample, this clone turned up once. The genes are TRBV30 and TRBJ1-4; D is ambiguous. V lost 1 base and J 5 bases, leaving 17 bases between the germline ends. The CDR3 length is 16 residues. The germline CDR1 and CDR2 sequences are GTSNPN and SVGIG (reference sequence). CDR3 sequence: CAWSGAGGYKNEKLFF. CDR3 DNA: TGTGCCTGGAGTGGAGCCGGCGGATACAAGAATGAAAAACTGTTTTTT. Filled out from reference TRBV30 and TRBJ1-4, the complete variable domain reads SQTIHQWPATLVQPVGSPLSLECTVEGTSNPNLYWYRQAAGRGLQLLFYSVGIGQISSEVPQNLSASRPQDRQFILSSKKLLLSDSGFYLCAWSGAGGYKNEKLFFGSGTQLSVL.

The V gene is TRBV28, the J gene TRBJ2-5, with 7 bases fitting TRBD1. The CDR3 length is 15 residues. Germline V gives CDR1 MDHEN, CDR2 SYDVKM. The V gene end was trimmed by 4 bases and the J gene end by 1 base; junction bases not matched to a gene: 6. For the CDR3, the DNA is TGTGCCAGCAGTTACGGGACAGCCTTCCAAGAGACCCAGTACTTC. Translating gives CASSYGTAFQETQYF.

This chain connects TRBV7-2 to TRBJ2-3; maybe TRBD2 (6 bases). There are 14 residues in the CDR3. Between the trimmed V and J ends, which lost 3 bases and 2 bases, there was a span of 9 bases. In germline, CDR1 is SGHTA, CDR2 FQGNSA. DNA for the CDR3: TGTGCCAGCAGCTTCCGGGACTTCACAGATACGCAGTATTTT. Its translation: CASSFRDFTDTQYF.

This chain connects TRBV27 to TRBJ1-2; a weak D match, TRBD1 (5 bases). Per germline, CDR1 MNHEY and CDR2 SMNVEV (reference sequence). V lost 8 bases and J 4 bases, leaving 20 bases between the germline ends. The CDR3 length is 15 residues. The DNA of the CDR3 is TGTGCCAGCCGGTTGGGGCCAGGGTCTGCCTATGGCTACACCTTC. Its protein is CASRLGPGSAYGYTF.

V gene TRBV27 combines with J gene TRBJ1-5; 7 nucleotides agree with TRBD1. From germline, CDR1 is MNHEY and CDR2 SMNVEV (reference sequence). Trimming took 5 bases from V and 0 from J; bases not matched to a gene: 13. The CDR3 loop spans 18 amino acids. The CDR3 nucleotides are TGTGCCAGCAGTCCATCGGGACAGATCCTTTATAGCAATCAGCCCCAGCATTTT. Encoded protein: CASSPSGQILYSNQPQHF.

The chain uses TRBV4-1 and TRBJ2-7, with 9 bases lining up with TRBD1. There are 16 residues in the CDR3. With 1 base clipped from V and 1 base from J, the junction kept 5 bases outside the gene matches. CDR1 MGHRA and CDR2 YSYEKL come from the germline V gene. The CDR3: CASSQGGGQGSYEQYF. CDR3 DNA sequence: TGCGCCAGCAGCCAAGGGGGGGGACAGGGTTCCTACGAGCAGTACTTC.

V and J are TRBV7-2 and TRBJ2-1; 7 nucleotides align to TRBD1. V shed 5 bases, J shed 5 bases, and the junction held 15 bases outside the gene matches. Germline V gene lookup returns CDR1 SGHTA and CDR2 FQGNSA. The CDR3 runs to 17 residues. The CDR3 DNA sequence: TGTGCCAGCAGCCCGACAGGGTTTCGGTCCGCGGACAATGAGCAGTTCTTC. Its protein product is CASSPTGFRSADNEQFF.

V is TRBV30 and J is TRBJ2-7, with D perhaps matching TRBD1 (6 bases). CDR1 and CDR2 (germline): GTSNPN, SVGIG (reference sequence). This CDR3 contains 12 residues. V lost 2 bases to trimming and J lost 7 bases, with 12 bases between them. In nucleotides, the CDR3 is TGTGCCTGGAGTTTAGTGGGGGCTGAGCAGTACTTC. This translates into CAWSLVGAEQYF.

This rearrangement joins TRBV5-6 to TRBJ1-1; 8 bases fit TRBD1. Germline CDR1 SGHDT, CDR2 YYEEEE. This CDR3 is built from 14 residues. The trim removed 6 bases at V and 0 bases at J, leaving 4 bases unmatched. The CDR3 region is CASITGQVNTEAFF. The CDR3, as DNA: TGTGCCAGCATCACGGGACAGGTGAACACTGAAGCTTTCTTT.

The chain combines TRBV5-6 with TRBJ2-7; 9 bases map to TRBD2. Per germline, CDR1 SGHDT and CDR2 YYEEEE. The CDR3 consists of 15 residues. Trimming removed 0 bases from V and 4 bases from J; junction bases left unmatched: 5. CDR3 coding DNA: TGTGCCAGCAGCTTGGGTCTCGCGGGAGGGTACGAGCAGTACTTC. It codes for CASSLGLAGGYEQYF.

The rearrangement links TRBV11-3 to TRBJ2-7; a possible D gene is TRBD2 (5 bases). The CDR3 loop spans 13 amino acids. V lost 8 bases, J lost 0 bases, and 11 bases lay in between. Germline CDR1 reads SGHNT; CDR2 reads YENEEA. This CDR3 is CASGSSNSYEQYF. Written as DNA, the CDR3 is TGTGCCAGCGGGAGCTCGAACTCCTACGAGCAGTACTTC.

The chain employs TRBV7-2 and TRBJ2-3, with D perhaps TRBD2 (5 bases). CDR1 is SGHTA and CDR2 is FQGNSA in the germline V gene. V lost 4 bases and J 11 bases, leaving 13 bases between the germline ends. This CDR3 comprises 12 residues. The CDR3 reads CASSWEVLEQYF. The CDR3 region has the DNA TGTGCCAGCAGCTGGGAAGTACTAGAGCAGTATTTT.

The chain joins TRBV4-1 to TRBJ2-7, with 9 bases identical to TRBD2. The CDR3 extends over 15 amino acids. The trim removed 1 base at V and 6 bases at J, leaving 7 bases unmatched. The V gene's germline CDR1 is MGHRA and CDR2 YSYEKL. This CDR3 is CASSQVAGEDLEQYF. The CDR3 DNA sequence: TGCGCCAGCAGCCAAGTAGCGGGAGAGGACCTCGAGCAGTACTTC.

The chain combines TRBV9 with TRBJ1-5, with a tentative D call TRBD1 (5 bases). Germline CDR1 reads SGDLS; CDR2 reads YYNGEE. The CDR3 spans 15 residues. Between the trimmed V and J ends, which lost 0 bases and 6 bases, there was a span of 13 bases. The CDR3 sequence: CASSVGPGNGQPQHF. CDR3 bases: TGTGCCAGCAGCGTAGGGCCAGGGAACGGTCAGCCCCAGCATTTT.

The rearrangement joins TRBV27 to TRBJ2-1; D might be TRBD1 (6 bases). The CDR3 loop spans 14 amino acids. Trimming stripped 10 bases from V and 6 bases from J, with 19 bases between. Germline CDR1 is MNHEY and CDR2 is SMNVEV (reference sequence). The chain's CDR3 is CATRGQGSSNEQFF. The CDR3 DNA is TGTGCCACCAGGGGCCAGGGGAGTTCCAATGAGCAGTTCTTC.